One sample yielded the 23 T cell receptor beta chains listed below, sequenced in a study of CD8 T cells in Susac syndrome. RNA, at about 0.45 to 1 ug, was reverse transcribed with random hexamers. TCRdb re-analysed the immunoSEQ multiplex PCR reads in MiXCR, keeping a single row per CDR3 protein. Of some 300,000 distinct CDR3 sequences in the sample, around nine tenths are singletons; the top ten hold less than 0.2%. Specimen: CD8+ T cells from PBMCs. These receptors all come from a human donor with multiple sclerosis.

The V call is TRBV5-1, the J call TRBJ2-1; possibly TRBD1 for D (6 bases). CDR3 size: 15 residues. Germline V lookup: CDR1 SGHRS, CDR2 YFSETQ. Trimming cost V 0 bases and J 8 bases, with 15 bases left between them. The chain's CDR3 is CASSLVDSSVHEQFF. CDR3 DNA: TGCGCCAGCAGCTTGGTGGACAGTTCGGTCCATGAGCAGTTCTTC.

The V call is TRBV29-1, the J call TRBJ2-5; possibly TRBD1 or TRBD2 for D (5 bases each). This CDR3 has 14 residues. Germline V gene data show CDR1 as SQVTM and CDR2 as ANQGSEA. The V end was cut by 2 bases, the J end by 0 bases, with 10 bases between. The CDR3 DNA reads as TGCAGCGTTGAATGGTCGGGGCACCAAGAGACCCAGTACTTC. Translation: CSVEWSGHQETQYF.

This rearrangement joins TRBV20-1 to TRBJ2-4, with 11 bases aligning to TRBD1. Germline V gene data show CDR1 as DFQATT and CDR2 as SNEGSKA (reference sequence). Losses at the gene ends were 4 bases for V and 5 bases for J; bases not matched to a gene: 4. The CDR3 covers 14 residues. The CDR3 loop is CSAKDRGRENIQYF. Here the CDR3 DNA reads TGCAGTGCTAAGGACAGGGGGCGCGAAAACATTCAGTACTTC.

The CDR3 region has the DNA TGTGCCAGCAGCGTAGAGGGGGGCCCTTCCTACAATGAGCAGTTCTTC. It encodes CASSVEGGPSYNEQFF. The rearrangement uses TRBV9 and TRBJ2-1, with D perhaps given as TRBD1 or TRBD2 (6 bases each). CDR1 and CDR2 from the germline V gene are SGDLS and YYNGEE. CDR3 length: 16 amino acids. V was pared by 0 bases and J by 1 base, with 11 bases between.

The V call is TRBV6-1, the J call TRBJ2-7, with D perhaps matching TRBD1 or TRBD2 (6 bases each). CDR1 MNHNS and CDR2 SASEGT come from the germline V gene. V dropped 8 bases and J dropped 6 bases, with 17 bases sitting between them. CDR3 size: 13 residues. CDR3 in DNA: TGTGCCAGCGCCCCCGGAGGGGGATCCGAGCAGTACTTC. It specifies CASAPGGGSEQYF.

For the CDR3, the DNA is TGCGCCAGCAGCCGACCTTGGAAGGGGGGATACAATGAGCAGTTCTTC. This codes for CASSRPWKGGYNEQFF. This chain joins TRBV5-1 and TRBJ2-1; D may be TRBD1 or TRBD2 (6 bases each). Germline lookup yields CDR1 SGHRS and CDR2 YFSETQ. V dropped 4 bases and J dropped 4 bases, with 18 bases sitting between them. CDR3 size: 16 residues.

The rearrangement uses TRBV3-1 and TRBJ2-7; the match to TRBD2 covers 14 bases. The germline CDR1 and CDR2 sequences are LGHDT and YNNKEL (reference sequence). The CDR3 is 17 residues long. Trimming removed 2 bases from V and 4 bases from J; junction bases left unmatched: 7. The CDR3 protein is CASSQNLGLAGGYEQYF. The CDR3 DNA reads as TGTGCCAGCAGCCAAAATCTCGGACTAGCGGGAGGTTACGAGCAGTACTTC.

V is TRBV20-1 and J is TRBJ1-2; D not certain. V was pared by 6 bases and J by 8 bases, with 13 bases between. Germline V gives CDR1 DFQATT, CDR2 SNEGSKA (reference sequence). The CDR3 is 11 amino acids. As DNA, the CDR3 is TGCAGTGCCTCAGGCCTAAGGGGCTACACCTTC. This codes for CSASGLRGYTF.

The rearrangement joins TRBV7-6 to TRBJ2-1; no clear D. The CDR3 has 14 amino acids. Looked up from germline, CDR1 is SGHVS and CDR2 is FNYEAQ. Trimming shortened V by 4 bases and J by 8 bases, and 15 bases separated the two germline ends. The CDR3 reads CASSSVTAGDEQFF. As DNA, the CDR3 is TGTGCCAGCAGCTCCGTGACCGCTGGGGATGAGCAGTTCTTC.

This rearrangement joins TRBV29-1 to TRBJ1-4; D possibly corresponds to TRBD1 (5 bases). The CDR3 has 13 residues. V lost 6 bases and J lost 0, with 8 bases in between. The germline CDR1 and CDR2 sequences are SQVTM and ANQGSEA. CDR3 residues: CSVRAATNEKLFF. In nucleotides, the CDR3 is TGCAGCGTCAGGGCTGCAACTAATGAAAAACTGTTTTTT.

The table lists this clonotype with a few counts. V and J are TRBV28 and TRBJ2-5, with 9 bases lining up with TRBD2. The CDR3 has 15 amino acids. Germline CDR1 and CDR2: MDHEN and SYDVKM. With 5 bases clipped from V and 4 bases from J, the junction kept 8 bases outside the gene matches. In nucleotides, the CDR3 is TGTGCCAGCAGTCCGATAGCGGGAGTTGCAGAGACCCAGTACTTC. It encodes CASSPIAGVAETQYF.

The CDR3 region is CASSLRYEQETQYF. The CDR3 DNA reads TGTGCCAGCAGTTTGCGCTACGAACAAGAGACCCAGTACTTC. V and J are TRBV27 and TRBJ2-5; D call uncertain. Germline V CDR1 and CDR2: MNHEY, SMNVEV (reference sequence). With 3 bases removed from V and 2 bases from J, the gap between germline ends came to 10 bases. This CDR3 is built from 14 residues.

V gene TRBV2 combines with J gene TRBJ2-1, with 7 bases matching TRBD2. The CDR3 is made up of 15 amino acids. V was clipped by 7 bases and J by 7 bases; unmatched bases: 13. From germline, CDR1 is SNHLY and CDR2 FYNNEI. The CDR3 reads CASKRWGGSGNEQFF. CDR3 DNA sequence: TGTGCCAGCAAACGATGGGGGGGAAGTGGGAATGAGCAGTTCTTC.

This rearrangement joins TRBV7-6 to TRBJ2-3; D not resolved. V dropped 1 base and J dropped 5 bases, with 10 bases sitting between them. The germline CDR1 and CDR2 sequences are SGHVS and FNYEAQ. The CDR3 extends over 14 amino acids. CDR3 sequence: CASSLEASLDTQYF. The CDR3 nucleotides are TGTGCCAGCAGCTTAGAGGCTAGTCTAGATACGCAGTATTTT.

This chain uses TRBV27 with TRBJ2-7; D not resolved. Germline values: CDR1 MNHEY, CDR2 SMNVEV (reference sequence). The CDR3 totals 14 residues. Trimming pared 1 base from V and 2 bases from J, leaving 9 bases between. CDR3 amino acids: CASSLYPRTYEQYF. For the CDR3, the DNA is TGTGCCAGCAGTTTATACCCCAGAACCTACGAGCAGTACTTC.

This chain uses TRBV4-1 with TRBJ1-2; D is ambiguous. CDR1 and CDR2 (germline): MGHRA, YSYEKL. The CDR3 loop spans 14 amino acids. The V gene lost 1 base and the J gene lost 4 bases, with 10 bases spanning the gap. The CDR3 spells CASSQAQIVYGYTF. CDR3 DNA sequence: TGCGCCAGCAGCCAAGCCCAAATCGTCTATGGCTACACCTTC.

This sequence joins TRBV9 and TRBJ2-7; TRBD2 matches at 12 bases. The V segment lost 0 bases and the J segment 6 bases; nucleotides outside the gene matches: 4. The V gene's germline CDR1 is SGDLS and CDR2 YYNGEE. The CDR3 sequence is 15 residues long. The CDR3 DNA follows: TGTGCCAGCAGCGTAGGATCTAGCGGGAGGGTCGAGCAGTACTTC. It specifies CASSVGSSGRVEQYF. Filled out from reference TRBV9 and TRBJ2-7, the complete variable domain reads DSGVTQTPKHLITATGQRVTLRCSPRSGDLSVYWYQQSLDQGLQFLIQYYNGEERAKGNILERFSAQQFPDLHSELNLSSLELGDSALYFCASSVGSSGRVEQYFGPGTRLTVT.

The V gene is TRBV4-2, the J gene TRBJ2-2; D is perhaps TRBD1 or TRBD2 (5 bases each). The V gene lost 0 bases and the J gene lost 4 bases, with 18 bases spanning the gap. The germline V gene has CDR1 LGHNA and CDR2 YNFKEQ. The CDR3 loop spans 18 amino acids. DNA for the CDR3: TGTGCCAGCAGCCAAGATCTGGGGGAGCTCACCCTCACCGGGGAGCTGTTTTTT. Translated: CASSQDLGELTLTGELFF.

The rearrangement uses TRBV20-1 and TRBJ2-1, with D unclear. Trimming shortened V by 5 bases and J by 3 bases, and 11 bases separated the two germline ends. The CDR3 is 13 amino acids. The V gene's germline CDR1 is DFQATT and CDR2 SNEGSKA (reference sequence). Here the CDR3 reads CSARPSDYNEQFF. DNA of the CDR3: TGCAGTGCTCGTCCTTCTGACTACAATGAGCAGTTCTTC.

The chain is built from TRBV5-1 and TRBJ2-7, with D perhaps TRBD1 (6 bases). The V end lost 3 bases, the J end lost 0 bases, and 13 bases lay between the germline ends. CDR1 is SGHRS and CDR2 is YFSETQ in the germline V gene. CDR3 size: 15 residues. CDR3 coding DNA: TGCGCCAGCAGCTGGTCCCGGGACATCTCCTACGAGCAGTACTTC. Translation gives CASSWSRDISYEQYF.

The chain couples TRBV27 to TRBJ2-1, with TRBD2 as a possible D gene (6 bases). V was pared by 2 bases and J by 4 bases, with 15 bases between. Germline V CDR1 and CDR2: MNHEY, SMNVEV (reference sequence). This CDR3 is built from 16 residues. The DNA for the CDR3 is TGTGCCAGCAGTTTACGGGGGACGGAGGCTTACAATGAGCAGTTCTTC. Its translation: CASSLRGTEAYNEQFF.

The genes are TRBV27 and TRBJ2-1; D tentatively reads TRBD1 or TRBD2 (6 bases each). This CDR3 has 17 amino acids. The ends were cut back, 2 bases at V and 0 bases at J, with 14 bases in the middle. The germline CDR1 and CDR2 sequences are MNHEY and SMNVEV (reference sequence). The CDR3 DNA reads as TGTGCCAGCAGTTTACTGGGGGGCGAGAGCTCCTACAATGAGCAGTTCTTC. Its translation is CASSLLGGESSYNEQFF.

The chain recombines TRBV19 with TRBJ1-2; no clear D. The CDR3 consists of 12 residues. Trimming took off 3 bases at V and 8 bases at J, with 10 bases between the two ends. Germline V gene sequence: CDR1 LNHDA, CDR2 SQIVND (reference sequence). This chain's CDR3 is CASSIVGNGYTF. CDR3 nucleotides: TGTGCCAGTAGTATTGTAGGGAACGGCTACACCTTC.